This TCR beta chain was profiled in a study of T cells in Graves' hyperthyroidism and ophthalmopathy. About the research overall: Peripheral blood was taken when the disease was first diagnosed, before any treatment began.

What was amplified from RNA transcripts were TCR beta CDR3 regions. Using the HTBI primer set, a first-round RT-PCR was run on the TCR CDR3. One entry per CDR3 protein results from TCRdb running MiXCR on the multiplex PCR reads. The sample lists roughly 250,000 distinct CDR3 sequences, 20% to 25% occurring once. Under 3 months was the duration of disease in ophthalmopathy patients, who also had a Clinical Activity Score of at least 3 and a NOSPECS grade of at least 4. Around 10 ml of fresh peripheral blood supplied the PBMCs. Findings and limits, study-wide: Most thyroid clonotypes expanded above 0.001 were also detected in blood.

This clonotype has a handful of counts. Its antigen is unidentified. V shed 1 base, J shed 7 bases, and the junction held 8 bases outside the gene matches. The CDR3 is made up of 16 amino acids. Per the germline V gene, CDR1 is SGHTA and CDR2 is FQGTGA. The source is a man aged 25-45 years with Graves' ophthalmopathy. The V and J genes are TRBV7-3 and TRBJ2-1, with 9 nucleotides matching TRBD2. Sequenced sample: blood. CDR3 sequence: CASSLKAGGGGNEQFF. CDR3 nucleotides: TGTGCCAGCAGCTTAAAAGCGGGAGGAGGGGGTAATGAGCAGTTCTTC.